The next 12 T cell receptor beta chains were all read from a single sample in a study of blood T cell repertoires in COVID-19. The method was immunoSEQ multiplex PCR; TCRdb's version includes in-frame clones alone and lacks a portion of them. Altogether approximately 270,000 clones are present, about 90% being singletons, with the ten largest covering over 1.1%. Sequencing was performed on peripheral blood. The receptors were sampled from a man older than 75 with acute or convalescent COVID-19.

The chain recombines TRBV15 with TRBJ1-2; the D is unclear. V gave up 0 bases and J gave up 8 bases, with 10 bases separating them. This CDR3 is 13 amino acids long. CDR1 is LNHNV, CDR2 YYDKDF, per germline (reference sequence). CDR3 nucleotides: TGTGCCACCAGCAGAGATACTAAGAGGGGCTACACCTTC. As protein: CATSRDTKRGYTF.

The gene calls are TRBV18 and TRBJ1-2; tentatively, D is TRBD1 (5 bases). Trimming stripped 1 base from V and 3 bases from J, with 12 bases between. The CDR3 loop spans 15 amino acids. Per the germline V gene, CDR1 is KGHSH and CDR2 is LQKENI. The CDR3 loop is CASSPQGRVDYGYTF. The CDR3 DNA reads TGTGCCAGCTCACCACAGGGCAGGGTCGACTATGGCTACACCTTC. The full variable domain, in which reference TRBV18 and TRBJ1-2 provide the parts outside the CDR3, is NAGVMQNPRHLVRRRGQEARLRCSPMKGHSHVYWYRQLPEEGLKFMVYLQKENIIDESGMPKERFSAEFPKEGPSILRIQQVVRGDSAAYFCASSPQGRVDYGYTFGSGTRLTVV.

The CDR3 sequence is CASSPQRVSDTQYF. The CDR3 bases are TGTGCCAGCAGCCCGCAGAGGGTCTCAGATACGCAGTATTTT. The chain joins TRBV11-2 to TRBJ2-3; maybe TRBD2 (5 bases). Germline-derived CDR1 and CDR2 are SGHAT and FQNNGV. The CDR3 has 14 residues. Between the trimmed V and J ends, which lost 5 bases and 4 bases, there was a span of 13 bases.

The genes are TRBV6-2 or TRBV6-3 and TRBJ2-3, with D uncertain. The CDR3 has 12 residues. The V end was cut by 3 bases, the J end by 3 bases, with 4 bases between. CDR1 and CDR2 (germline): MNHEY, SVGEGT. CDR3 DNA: TGTGCCAGCAGTTATGAGACAGATACGCAGTATTTT. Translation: CASSYETDTQYF.

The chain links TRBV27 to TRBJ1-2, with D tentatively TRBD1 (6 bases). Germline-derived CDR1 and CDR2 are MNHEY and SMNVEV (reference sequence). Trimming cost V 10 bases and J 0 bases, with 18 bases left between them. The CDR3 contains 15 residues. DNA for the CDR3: TGTGCCACACGCGTTGGGGGCAGAGCTAACTATGGCTACACCTTC. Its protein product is CATRVGGRANYGYTF.

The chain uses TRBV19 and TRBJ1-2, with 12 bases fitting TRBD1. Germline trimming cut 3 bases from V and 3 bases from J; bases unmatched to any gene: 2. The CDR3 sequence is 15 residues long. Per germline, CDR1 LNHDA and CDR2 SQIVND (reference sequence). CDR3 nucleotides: TGTGCCAGTAGTATGGGGACAGGGGGCGACTATGGCTACACCTTC. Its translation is CASSMGTGGDYGYTF.

CDR3 in amino acids: CAIQGADYGYTF. For the CDR3, the DNA is TGTGCCATCCAGGGGGCGGACTATGGCTACACCTTC. The chain links TRBV28 to TRBJ1-2; 8 nucleotides line up with TRBD1. V was clipped by 10 bases and J by 3 bases; unmatched bases: 4. The CDR3 is made up of 12 amino acids. CDR1 and CDR2 (germline): MDHEN, SYDVKM.

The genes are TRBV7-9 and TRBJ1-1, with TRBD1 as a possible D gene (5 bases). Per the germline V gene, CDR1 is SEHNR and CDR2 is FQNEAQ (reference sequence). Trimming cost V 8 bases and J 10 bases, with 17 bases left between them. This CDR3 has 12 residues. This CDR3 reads CASRRDSRSAFF. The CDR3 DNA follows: TGTGCCAGCCGACGTGACAGCCGCTCAGCTTTCTTT.

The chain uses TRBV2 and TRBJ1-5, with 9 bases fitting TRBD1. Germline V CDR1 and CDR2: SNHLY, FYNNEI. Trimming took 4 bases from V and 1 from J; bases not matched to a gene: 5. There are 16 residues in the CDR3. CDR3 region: CASSGDRALSNQPQHF. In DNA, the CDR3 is TGTGCCAGCAGTGGGGACAGGGCTTTAAGCAATCAGCCCCAGCATTTT.

The DNA for the CDR3 is TGTGCCAGCAGTGAAGGCGGAACAACAACTAATGAAAAACTGTTTTTT. It translates to CASSEGGTTTNEKLFF. V usage is TRBV25-1 and J usage is TRBJ1-4, with D unresolved. Looked up from germline, CDR1 is MGHDK and CDR2 is SYGVNS. This CDR3 spans 16 amino acids. Trimming shortened V by 2 bases and J by 0 bases, and 10 bases separated the two germline ends.

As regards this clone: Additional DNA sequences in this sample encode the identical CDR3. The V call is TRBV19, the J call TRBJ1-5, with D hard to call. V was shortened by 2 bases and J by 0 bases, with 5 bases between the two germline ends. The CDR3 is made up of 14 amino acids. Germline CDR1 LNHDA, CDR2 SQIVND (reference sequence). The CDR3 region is CASSIQDSNQPQHF. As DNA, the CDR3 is TGTGCCAGTAGTATACAGGATAGCAATCAGCCCCAGCATTTT.

CDR3 sequence: CAISEIARGYSGNTIYF. The CDR3 nucleotides are TGTGCCATCAGTGAGATCGCCAGGGGGTACTCTGGAAACACCATATATTTT. The J gene is TRBJ1-3, the V gene TRBV10-3; 7 bases map to TRBD1. The ends lost 2 bases at V and 0 bases at J; junction bases unmatched: 7. The CDR3 totals 17 residues. CDR1 is ENHRY and CDR2 is SYGVKD in the germline V gene.